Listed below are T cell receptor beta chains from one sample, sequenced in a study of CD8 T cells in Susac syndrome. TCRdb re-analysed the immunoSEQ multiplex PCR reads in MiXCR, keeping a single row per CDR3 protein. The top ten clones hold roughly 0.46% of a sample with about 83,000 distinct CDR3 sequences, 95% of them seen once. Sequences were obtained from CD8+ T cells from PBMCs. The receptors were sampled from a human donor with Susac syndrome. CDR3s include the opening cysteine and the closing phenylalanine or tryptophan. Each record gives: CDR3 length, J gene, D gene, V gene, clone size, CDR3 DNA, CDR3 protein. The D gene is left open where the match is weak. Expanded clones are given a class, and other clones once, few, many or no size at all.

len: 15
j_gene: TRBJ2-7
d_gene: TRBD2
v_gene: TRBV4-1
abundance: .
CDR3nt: TGCGCCAGCAGCCAAGGGCCAGCGGGAGACTACGAGCAGTACTTC
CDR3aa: CASSQGPAGDYEQYF

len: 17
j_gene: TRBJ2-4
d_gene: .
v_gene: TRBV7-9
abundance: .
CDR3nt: TGTGCCAGCAGCTTCACAGGTTTCCACATAGCCAAAAACATTCAGTACTTC
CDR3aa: CASSFTGFHIAKNIQYF

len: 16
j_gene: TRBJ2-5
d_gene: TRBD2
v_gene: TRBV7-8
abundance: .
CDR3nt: TGTGCCAGCAGCGACCCGGGACTAGCGGGGGGCGAGACCCAGTACTTC
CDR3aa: CASSDPGLAGGETQYF

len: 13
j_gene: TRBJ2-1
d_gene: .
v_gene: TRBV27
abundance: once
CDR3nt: TGTGCCAGCAGTTTATCGATGAGGGGCGAGCAGTTCTTC
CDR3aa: CASSLSMRGEQFF

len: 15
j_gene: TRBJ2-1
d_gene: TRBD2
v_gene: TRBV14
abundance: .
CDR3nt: TGTGCCAGCAGTCTAACTAGCGGGAGTCTCGATGAGCAGTTCTTC
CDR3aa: CASSLTSGSLDEQFF

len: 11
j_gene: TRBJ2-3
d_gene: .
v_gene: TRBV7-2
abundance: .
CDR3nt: TGTGCCAGCAGCGCGGTAGATACGCAGTATTTT
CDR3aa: CASSAVDTQYF

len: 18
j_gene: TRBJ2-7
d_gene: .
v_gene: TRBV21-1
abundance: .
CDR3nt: TGTGCCAGCAGCAAAGAGGGACGGCGGTCGCTCAGGGGCGCTGAGCAGTACTTC
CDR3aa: CASSKEGRRSLRGAEQYF

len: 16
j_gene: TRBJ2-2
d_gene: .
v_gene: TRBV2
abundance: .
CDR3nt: TGTGCCAGCAGTTTCTCAGGGACTGCGAACACCGGGGAGCTGTTTTTT
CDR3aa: CASSFSGTANTGELFF

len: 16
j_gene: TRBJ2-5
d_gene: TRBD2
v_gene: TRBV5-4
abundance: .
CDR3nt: TGTGCCAGCAGCTTGTGGGAGGGTAGCGGACAAGAGACCCAGTACTTC
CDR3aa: CASSLWEGSGQETQYF

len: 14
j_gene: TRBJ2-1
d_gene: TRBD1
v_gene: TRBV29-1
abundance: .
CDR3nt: TGCAGCGCCAACGGGTGGGACAGTGCCAATGAGCAGTTCTTC
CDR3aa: CSANGWDSANEQFF

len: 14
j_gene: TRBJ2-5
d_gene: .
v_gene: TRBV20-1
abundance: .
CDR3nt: TGCAGTGCCAGGTCCGGGGATAACAAAGAGACCCAGTACTTC
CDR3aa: CSARSGDNKETQYF

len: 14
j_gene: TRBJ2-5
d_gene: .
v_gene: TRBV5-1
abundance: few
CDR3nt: TGCGCCAGCAGCTTTGGGGGTTCCCAAGAGACCCAGTACTTC
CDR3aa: CASSFGGSQETQYF

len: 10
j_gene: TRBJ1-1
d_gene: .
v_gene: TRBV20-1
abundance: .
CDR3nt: TGCAGTGGGCTCTGGGGGGAAGCTTTCTTT
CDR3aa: CSGLWGEAFF

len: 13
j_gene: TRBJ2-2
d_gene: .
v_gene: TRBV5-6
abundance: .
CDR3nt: TGTGCCAGCAGCTCGGGCGGTGTCGGGGAGCTGTTTTTT
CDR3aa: CASSSGGVGELFF

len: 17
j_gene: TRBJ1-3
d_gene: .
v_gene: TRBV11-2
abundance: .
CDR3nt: TGTGCCAGCAGCTTGCAGGGGTTGGACAGCTCTGGAAACACCATATATTTT
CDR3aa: CASSLQGLDSSGNTIYF

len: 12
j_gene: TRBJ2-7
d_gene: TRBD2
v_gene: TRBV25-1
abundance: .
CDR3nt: TGTGCCAGCAGCATCCCGGGACTAGAGCAGTACTTC
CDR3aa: CASSIPGLEQYF

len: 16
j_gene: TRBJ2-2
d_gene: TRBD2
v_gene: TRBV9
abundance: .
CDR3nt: TGTGCCAGCAGCGACACTAGCGGAGCGAACACCGGGGAGCTGTTTTTT
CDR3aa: CASSDTSGANTGELFF

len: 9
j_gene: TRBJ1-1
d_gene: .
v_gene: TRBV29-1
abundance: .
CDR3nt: TGCAGCGTTGCGGGAGAAGCTTTCTTT
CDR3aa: CSVAGEAFF

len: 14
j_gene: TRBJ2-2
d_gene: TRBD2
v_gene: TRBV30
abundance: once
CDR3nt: TGTGCCTGGGCACGGGGGGAAGGGTCCGGGGAGCTGTTTTTT
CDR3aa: CAWARGEGSGELFF

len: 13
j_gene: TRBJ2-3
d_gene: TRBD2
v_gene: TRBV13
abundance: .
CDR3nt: TGTGCCAGCAGCCAGACTAGCCGAGATACGCAGTATTTT
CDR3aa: CASSQTSRDTQYF

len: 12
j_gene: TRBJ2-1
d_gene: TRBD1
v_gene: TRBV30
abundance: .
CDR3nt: TGTGCCTGGAGTGTACTCGGGACAGTTGAGTTCTTC
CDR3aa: CAWSVLGTVEFF

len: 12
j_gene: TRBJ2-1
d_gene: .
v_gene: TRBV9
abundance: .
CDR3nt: TGTGCCAGCAGCCCCCCCCGCAATGAGCAGTTCTTC
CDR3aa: CASSPPRNEQFF

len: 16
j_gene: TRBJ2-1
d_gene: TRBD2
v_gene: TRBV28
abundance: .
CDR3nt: TGTGCCAGCAGCTCCGGGACTACAGACTCCTACAATGAGCAGTTCTTC
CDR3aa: CASSSGTTDSYNEQFF

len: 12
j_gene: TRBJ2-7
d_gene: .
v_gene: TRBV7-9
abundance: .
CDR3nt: TGTGCCAGCAGCGAGAAATCCTACGAGCAGTACTTC
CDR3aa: CASSEKSYEQYF

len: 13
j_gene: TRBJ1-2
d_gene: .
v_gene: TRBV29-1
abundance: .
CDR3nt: TGCAGCGTTACCGGCGCAGGGAACTATGGCTACACCTTC
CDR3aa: CSVTGAGNYGYTF

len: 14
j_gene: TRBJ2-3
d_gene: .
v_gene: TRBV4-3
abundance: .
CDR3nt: TGCGCCAGCAGCCAAGATAGCAAGGGGGATACGCAGTATTTT
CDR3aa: CASSQDSKGDTQYF

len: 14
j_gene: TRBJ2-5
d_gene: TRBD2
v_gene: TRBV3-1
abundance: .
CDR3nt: TGTGCCAGCAGTCGACTAGCAGATTACGAGACCCAGTACTTC
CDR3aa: CASSRLADYETQYF

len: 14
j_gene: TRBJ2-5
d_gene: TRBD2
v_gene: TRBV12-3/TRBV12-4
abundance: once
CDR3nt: TGTGCCAGCAGTTCGGGGGGATACCAAGAGACCCAGTACTTC
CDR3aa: CASSSGGYQETQYF

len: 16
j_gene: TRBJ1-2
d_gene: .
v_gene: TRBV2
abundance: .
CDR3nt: TGTGCCAGCAGTGAAAATTCCCGAAAGAGAAACTATGGCTACACCTTC
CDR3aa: CASSENSRKRNYGYTF

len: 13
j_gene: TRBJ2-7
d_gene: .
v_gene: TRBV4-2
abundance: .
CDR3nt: TGTGCCAGCAGCCAAGAGATCTTATACGAGCAGTACTTC
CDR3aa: CASSQEILYEQYF

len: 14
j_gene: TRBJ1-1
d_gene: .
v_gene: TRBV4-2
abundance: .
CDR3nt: TGTGCCAGCTGTCCTGGCTTCGAGAACACTGAAGCTTTCTTT
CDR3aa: CASCPGFENTEAFF

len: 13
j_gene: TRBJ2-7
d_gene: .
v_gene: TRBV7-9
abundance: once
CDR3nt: TGTGCCAGCAGCTCACAGGACAGCCATCTGAAGTACTTC
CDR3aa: CASSSQDSHLKYF